Listed below are T cell receptor beta chains from one sample, sequenced in a study of OX40 agonist ivuxolimab in advanced cancers. Measured with immunoSEQ multiplex PCR; TCRdb has only the in-frame clones, and not every one. The table has around 70,000 clones, about 85% seen once. Sequenced here: CD4+ or CD8+ T cells sorted from blood, sampled in a trial of the OX40 agonist ivuxolimab. These receptors were collected from an adult with an advanced solid tumor such as melanoma, head and neck, liver or kidney cancer. The CDR3 runs from the conserved cysteine through the conserved F or W. A D gene is named only where the DNA matches it firmly. The size field is filled for only some rows; it gives once, few, many or a size class.

j_call d_call v_call clone_size cdr3_nt cdr3_aa
TRBJ2-5 TRBD2 TRBV28 - TGTGCCAGCAGTGCAGGGAGGGCATCGCAAGAGACCCAGTACTTC CASSAGRASQETQYF
TRBJ1-2 - TRBV9 - TGTGCCAGCAGCGACGGGGGAAACTATGGCTACACCTTC CASSDGGNYGYTF
TRBJ1-2 - TRBV19 - TGTGCCAGTAGTACCACCCGGACGGATTATGGCTACACCTTC CASSTTRTDYGYTF
TRBJ2-1 TRBD2 TRBV6-5 - TGTGCCGGAGCTAGCGGGGGTTACTCCAATGAGCAGTTCTTC CAGASGGYSNEQFF
TRBJ1-2 TRBD1 TRBV27 - TGTGCCAGCAGTTTCCGGACAGGTAAGTTTAGCTATGGCTACACCTTC CASSFRTGKFSYGYTF
TRBJ2-3 - TRBV2 few TGTGCCAGCAGTTCCGCAGGAACCGGCGGCACAGATACGCAGTATTTT CASSSAGTGGTDTQYF
TRBJ2-7 TRBD1 TRBV20-1 few TGCAGTGCAACTACAGGGGACGAGCAGTACTTC CSATTGDEQYF
TRBJ1-1 - TRBV2 - TGTGCCAGCAGTTTACAGGGGAACACTGAAGCTTTCTTT CASSLQGNTEAFF
TRBJ1-1 - TRBV30 - TGTGCCTGGATGAGACAGTCGAGGACTGAAGCTTTCTTT CAWMRQSRTEAFF
TRBJ2-5 - TRBV28 - TGTGCCAGCAGTTTATGGGGGCAGGGAGAGACCCAGTACTTC CASSLWGQGETQYF
TRBJ1-2 - TRBV19 - TGTGCCAGTAAAGACCAGGGGAGGGGCTACACCTTC CASKDQGRGYTF
TRBJ1-2 - TRBV6-1 - TGTGCCAGCACCAAGGCCGGGGAGGGCTACACCTTC CASTKAGEGYTF
TRBJ2-5 - TRBV21-1 - TGTGCCAGCAGCAAGGCTAGCGGGAGGGCCAAAGAGACCCAGTACTTC CASSKASGRAKETQYF
TRBJ2-2 TRBD2 TRBV15 - TGTGCCACCAGGCGTAGCGGGGGAAACACCGGGGAGCTGTTTTTT CATRRSGGNTGELFF
TRBJ2-7 TRBD1 TRBV7-2 - TGTGCCAGCAGCATTGGACAGGGGGCAATCTACGAGCAGTACTTC CASSIGQGAIYEQYF
TRBJ1-2 - TRBV27 - TGTGCCAGCAGTTTAACGGCAGGGCAAGGCTACACCTTC CASSLTAGQGYTF
TRBJ1-2 TRBD1 TRBV10-2 once TGCGCCAGCAGGGAATCGGGACAGGGAATCTATGGCTACACCTTC CASRESGQGIYGYTF
TRBJ2-5 TRBD2 TRBV28 - TGTGCTGCGGCGGGGGCGCGCCTAGCGGGGGGGCCTGAGACCCAGTACTTC CAAAGARLAGGPETQYF
TRBJ1-6 - TRBV18 - TGTGCCAGCTCGACGGAACAGAATTCACCCCTCCACTTT CASSTEQNSPLHF
TRBJ2-6 TRBD1 TRBV29-1 medium-sized TGCAGCGTAGCCACAGGGGGTGGTGCCAACGTCCTGACTTTC CSVATGGGANVLTF
TRBJ1-5 - TRBV6-5 - TGTGCCAGCAGTTACTCATTCGGTCAGCCCCAGCATTTT CASSYSFGQPQHF